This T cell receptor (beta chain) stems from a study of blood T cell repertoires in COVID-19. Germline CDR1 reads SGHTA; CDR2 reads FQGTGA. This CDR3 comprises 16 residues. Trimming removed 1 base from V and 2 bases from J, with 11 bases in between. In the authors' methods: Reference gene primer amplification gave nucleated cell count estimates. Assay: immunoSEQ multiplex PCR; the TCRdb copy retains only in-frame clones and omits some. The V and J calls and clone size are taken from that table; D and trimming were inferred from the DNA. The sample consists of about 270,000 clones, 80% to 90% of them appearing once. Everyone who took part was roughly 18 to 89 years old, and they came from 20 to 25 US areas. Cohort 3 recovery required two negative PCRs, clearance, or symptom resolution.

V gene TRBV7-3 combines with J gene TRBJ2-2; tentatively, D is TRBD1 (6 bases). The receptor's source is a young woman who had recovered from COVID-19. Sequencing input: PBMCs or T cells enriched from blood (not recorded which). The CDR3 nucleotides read TGTGCCAGCAGCTTAATCGCAGGGGCAAACACCGGGGAGCTGTTTTTT. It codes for CASSLIAGANTGELFF.